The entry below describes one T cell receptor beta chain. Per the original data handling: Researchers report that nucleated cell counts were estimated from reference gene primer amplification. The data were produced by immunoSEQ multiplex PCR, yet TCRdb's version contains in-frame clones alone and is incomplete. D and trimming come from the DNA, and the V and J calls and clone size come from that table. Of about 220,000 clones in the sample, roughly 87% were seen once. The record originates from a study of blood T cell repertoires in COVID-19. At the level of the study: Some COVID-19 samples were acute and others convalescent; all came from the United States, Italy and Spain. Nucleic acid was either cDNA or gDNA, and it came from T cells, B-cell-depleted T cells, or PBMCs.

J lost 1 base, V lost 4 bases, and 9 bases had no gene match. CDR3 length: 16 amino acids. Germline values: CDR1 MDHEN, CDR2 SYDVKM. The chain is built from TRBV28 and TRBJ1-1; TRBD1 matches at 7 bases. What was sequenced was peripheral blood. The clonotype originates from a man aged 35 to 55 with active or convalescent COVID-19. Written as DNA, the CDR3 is TGTGCCAGCAGTTCCCGACAGGGTTCTCCGAACACTGAAGCTTTCTTT. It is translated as CASSSRQGSPNTEAFF.